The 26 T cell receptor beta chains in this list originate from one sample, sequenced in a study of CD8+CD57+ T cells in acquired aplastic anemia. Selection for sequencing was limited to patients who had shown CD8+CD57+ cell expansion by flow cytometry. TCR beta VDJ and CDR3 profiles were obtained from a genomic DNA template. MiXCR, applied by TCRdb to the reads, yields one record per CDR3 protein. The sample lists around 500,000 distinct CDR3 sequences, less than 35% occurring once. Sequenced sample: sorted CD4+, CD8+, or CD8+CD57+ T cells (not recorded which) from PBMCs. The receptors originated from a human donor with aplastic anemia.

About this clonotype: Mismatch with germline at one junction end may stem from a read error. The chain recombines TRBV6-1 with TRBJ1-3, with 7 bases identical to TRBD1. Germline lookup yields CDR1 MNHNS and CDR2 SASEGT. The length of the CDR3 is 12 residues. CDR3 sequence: CASSEKRQGANF. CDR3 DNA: TGTGCCAGCAGTGAAAAACGACAGGGCGCTAATTTT.

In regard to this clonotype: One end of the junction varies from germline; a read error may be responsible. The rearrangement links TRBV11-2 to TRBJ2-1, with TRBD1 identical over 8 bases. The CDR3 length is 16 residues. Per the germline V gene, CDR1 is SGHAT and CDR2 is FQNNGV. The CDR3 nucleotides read TGTGCCAGCAGCCCCCACCGGGACAGGTCCTACAATGGGCAGTTCTTC. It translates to CASSPHRDRSYNGQFF.

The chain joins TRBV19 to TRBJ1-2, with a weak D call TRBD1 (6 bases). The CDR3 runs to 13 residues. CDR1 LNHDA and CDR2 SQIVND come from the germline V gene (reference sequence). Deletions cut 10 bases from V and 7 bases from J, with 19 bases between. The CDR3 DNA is TGTGCCATCAGCAGGGGCCTTCTCGGTGGCTACACCTTC. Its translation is CAISRGLLGGYTF.

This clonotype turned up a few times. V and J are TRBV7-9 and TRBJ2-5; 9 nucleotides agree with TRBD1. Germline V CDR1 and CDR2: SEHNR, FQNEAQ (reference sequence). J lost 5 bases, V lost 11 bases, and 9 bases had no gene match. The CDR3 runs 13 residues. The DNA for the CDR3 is TGTGCCGGATCGGGACAGGGACGGGAGACCCAGTACTTC. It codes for CAGSGQGRETQYF.

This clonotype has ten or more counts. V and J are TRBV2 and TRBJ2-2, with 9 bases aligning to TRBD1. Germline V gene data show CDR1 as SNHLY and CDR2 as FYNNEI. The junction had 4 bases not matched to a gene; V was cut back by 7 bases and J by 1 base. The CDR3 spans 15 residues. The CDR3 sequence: CASKKDRGNTGELFF. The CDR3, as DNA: TGTGCCAGCAAGAAGGACAGGGGGAACACCGGGGAGCTGTTTTTT.

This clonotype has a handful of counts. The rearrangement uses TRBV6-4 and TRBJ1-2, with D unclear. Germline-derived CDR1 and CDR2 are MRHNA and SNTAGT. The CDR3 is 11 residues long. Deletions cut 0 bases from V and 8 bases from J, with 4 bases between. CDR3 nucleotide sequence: TGTGCCAGCAGTGACTCGAGGGGCTACACCTTC. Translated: CASSDSRGYTF.

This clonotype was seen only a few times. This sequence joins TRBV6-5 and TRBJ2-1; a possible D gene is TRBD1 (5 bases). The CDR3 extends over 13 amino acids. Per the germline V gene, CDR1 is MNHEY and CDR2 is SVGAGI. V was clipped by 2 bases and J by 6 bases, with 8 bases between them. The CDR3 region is CASSYARANEQFF. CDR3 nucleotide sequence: TGTGCCAGCAGTTACGCCAGGGCCAATGAGCAGTTCTTC.

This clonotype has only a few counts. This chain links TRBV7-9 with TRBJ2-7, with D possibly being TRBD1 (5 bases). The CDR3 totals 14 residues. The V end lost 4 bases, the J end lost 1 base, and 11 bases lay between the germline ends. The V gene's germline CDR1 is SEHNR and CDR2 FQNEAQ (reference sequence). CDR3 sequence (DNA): TGTGCCAGCAGCTCCGACCGACAGTCCTACGAGCAGTACTTC. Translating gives CASSSDRQSYEQYF.

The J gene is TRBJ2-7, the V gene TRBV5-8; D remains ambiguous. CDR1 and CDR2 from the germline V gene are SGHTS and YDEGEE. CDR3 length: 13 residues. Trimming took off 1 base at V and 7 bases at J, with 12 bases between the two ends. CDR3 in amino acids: CASSLPSPGEQYF. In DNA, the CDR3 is TGTGCCAGCAGCTTGCCGTCCCCCGGAGAGCAGTACTTC. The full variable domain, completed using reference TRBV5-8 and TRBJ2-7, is EAGVTQSPTHLIKTRGQQATLRCSPISGHTSVYWYQQALGLGLQFLLWYDEGEERNRGNFPPRFSGRQFPNYSSELNVNALELEDSALYLCASSLPSPGEQYFGPGTRLTVT.

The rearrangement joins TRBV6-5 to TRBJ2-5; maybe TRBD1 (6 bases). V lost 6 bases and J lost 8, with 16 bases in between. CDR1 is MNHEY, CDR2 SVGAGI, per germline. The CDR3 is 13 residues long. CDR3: CASSPPQGSTQYF. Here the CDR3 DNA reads TGTGCCAGCAGCCCGCCACAGGGTAGTACCCAGTACTTC.

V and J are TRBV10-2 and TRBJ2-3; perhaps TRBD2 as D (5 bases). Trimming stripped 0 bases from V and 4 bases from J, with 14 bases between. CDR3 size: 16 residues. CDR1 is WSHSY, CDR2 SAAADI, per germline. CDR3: CASSESTMGGADTQYF. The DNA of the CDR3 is TGCGCCAGCAGTGAGTCGACTATGGGTGGGGCAGATACGCAGTATTTT.

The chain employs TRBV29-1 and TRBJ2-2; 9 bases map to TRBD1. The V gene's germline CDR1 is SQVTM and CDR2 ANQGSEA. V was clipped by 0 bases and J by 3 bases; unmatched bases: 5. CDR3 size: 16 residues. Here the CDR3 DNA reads TGCAGCGTTGAAGATCGGGGACAGGGTGACACCGGGGAGCTGTTTTTT. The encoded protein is CSVEDRGQGDTGELFF.

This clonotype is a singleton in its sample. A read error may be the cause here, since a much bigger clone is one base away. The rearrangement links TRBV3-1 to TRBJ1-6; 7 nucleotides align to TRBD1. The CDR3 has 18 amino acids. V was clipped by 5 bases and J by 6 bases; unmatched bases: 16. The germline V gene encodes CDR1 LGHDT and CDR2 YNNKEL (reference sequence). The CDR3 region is CASSSPRKGAEPNSPLHF. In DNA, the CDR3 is TGTGCCAGCAGCTCACCCCGGAAGGGGGCAGAGCCTAATTCACCCCTCCACTTT.

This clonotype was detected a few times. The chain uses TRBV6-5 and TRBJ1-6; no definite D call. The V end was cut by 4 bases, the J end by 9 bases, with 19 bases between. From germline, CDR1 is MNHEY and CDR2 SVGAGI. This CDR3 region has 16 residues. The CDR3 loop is CASSSQTGKSSSPLHF. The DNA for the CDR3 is TGTGCCAGCAGTTCCCAGACCGGAAAATCTAGTTCACCCCTCCACTTT.

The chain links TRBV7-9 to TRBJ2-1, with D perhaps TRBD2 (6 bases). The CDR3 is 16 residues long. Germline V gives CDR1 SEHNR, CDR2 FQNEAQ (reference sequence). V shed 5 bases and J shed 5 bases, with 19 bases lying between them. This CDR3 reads CASSPRGGYGDNEQFF. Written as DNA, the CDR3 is TGTGCCAGCAGCCCCAGAGGAGGGTACGGAGACAATGAGCAGTTCTTC. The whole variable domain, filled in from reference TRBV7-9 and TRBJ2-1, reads DTGVSQNPRHKITKRGQNVTFRCDPISEHNRLYWYRQTLGQGPEFLTYFQNEAQLEKSRLLSDRFSAERPKGSFSTLEIQRTEQGDSAMYLCASSPRGGYGDNEQFFGPGTRLTVL.

The CDR3 region has the DNA TGTGCCAGCAGCCAAACTAGCGGCTCCTACAATGAGCAGTTCTTC. Protein: CASSQTSGSYNEQFF. The V call is TRBV7-6, the J call TRBJ2-1; 8 positions match TRBD2. Trimming at V came to 5 bases and at J to 0 bases, leaving 3 bases not matched to a gene. This CDR3 has 15 residues. From germline, CDR1 is SGHVS and CDR2 FNYEAQ.

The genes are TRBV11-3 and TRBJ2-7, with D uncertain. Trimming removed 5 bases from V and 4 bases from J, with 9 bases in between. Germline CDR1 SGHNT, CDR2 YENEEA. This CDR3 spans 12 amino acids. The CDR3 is CASSAGAYEQYF. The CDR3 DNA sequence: TGTGCCAGCAGCGCCGGAGCTTACGAGCAGTACTTC.

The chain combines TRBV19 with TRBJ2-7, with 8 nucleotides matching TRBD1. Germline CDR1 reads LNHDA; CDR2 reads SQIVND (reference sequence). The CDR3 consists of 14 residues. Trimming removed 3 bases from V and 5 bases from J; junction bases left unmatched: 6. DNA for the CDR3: TGTGCCAGTAGTATGGGGCAGGGGGCGAACGAGCAGTACTTC. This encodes CASSMGQGANEQYF.

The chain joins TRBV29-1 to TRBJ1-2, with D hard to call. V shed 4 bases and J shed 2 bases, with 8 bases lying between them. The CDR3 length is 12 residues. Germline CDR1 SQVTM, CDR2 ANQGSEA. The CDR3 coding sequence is TGCAGCGTTGTTCTTCCAAACTATGGCTACACCTTC. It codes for CSVVLPNYGYTF.

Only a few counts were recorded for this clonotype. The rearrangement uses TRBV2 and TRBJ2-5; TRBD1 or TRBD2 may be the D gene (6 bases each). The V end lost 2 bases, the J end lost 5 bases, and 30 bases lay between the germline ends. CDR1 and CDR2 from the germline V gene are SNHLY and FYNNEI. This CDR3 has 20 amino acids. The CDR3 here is CASSERMRRGGLAVGETQYF. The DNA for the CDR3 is TGTGCCAGCAGTGAAAGGATGAGGAGAGGGGGGCTAGCTGTGGGGGAGACCCAGTACTTC. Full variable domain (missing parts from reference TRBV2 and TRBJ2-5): EPEVTQTPSHQVTQMGQEVILRCVPISNHLYFYWYRQILGQKVEFLVSFYNNEISEKSEIFDDQFSVERPDGSNFTLKIRSTKLEDSAMYFCASSERMRRGGLAVGETQYFGPGTRLLVL.

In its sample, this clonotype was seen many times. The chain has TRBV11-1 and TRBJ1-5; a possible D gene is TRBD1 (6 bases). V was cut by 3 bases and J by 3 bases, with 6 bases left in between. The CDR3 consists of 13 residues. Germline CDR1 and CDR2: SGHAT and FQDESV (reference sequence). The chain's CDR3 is CASSLGANQPQHF. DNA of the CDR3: TGTGCCAGCAGCTTGGGGGCCAATCAGCCCCAGCATTTT.

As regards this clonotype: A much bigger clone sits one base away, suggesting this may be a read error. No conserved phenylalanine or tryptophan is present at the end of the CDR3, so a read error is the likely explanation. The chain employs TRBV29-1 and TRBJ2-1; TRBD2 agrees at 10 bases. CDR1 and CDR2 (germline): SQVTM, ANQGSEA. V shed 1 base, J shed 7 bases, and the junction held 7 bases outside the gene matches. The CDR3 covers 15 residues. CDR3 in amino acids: CSVEALAGAGNEQFL. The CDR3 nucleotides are TGCAGCGTTGAAGCTCTAGCGGGAGCTGGTAATGAGCAGTTCCTC.

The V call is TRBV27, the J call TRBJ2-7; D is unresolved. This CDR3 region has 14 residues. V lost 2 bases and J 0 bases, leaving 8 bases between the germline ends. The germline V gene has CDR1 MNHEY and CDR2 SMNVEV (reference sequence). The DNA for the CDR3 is TGTGCCAGCAGTTTAGGGATAAACTCCTACGAGCAGTACTTC. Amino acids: CASSLGINSYEQYF.

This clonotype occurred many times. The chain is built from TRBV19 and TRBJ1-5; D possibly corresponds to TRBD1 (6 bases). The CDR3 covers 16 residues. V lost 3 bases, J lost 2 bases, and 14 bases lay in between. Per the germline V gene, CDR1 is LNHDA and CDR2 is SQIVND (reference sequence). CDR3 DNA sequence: TGTGCCAGTAGTATCGCTCAGGGGCGAGGCAATCAGCCCCAGCATTTT. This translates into CASSIAQGRGNQPQHF.

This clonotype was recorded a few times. The CDR3 is CAIGLAGPTGQYF. In DNA, the CDR3 is TGTGCCATCGGACTAGCGGGACCGACCGGGCAGTACTTC. The chain is built from TRBV10-3 and TRBJ2-7; TRBD2 matches at 12 bases. CDR1 ENHRY and CDR2 SYGVKD come from the germline V gene. The V gene end was trimmed by 8 bases and the J gene end by 9 bases; junction bases not matched to a gene: 8. The CDR3 is made up of 13 amino acids.

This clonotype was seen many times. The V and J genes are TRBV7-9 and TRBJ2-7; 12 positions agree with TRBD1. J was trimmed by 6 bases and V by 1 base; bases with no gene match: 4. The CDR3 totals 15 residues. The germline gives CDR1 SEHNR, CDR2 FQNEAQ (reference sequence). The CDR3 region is CASSLGGTGGIEQYF. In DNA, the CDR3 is TGTGCCAGCAGCTTAGGGGGGACAGGGGGCATCGAGCAGTACTTC.